This T cell receptor beta chain was recorded in a study of T cell repertoires in cytomegalovirus infection. Whole-study context: Both a matching HLA type and CMV infection were indicated by public TCR beta signatures.

Germline CDR1 SGHVS, CDR2 FQNEAQ. The CDR3 is 13 amino acids. J gave up 6 bases and V 5 bases, and 3 bases lay outside the gene matches. TCRdb used MiXCR to reprocess the reads, holding one entry per CDR3 protein. This sample has around 94,000 distinct CDR3 sequences; 16% occur once, and the top ten carry about 8.8%. This clonotype showed up many times. The source is a human donor in good health (CMV status not recorded). Some clones in this sample may be carry-over from other donors' samples. The chain uses TRBV7-8 and TRBJ2-1; 8 bases agree with TRBD2. Source material: PBMCs. DNA of the CDR3: TGTGCCAGCAGCCTGGGGACTAGCAATGAGCAGTTCTTC. Translating it yields CASSLGTSNEQFF.